The rows below give T cell receptor beta chains drawn from one sample of a study of T cell responses to AZD1222 COVID-19 vaccine. Data came from immunoSEQ multiplex PCR; TCRdb stores just in-frame clones and leaves some out. There are roughly 100,000 clones in the sample; 80% to 90% occur only once, and 40% to 55% lies in the top ten. The sample in question was peripheral blood, obtained 28 days after the second AZD1222 dose. Source of these receptors: an adult who received the AZD1222 COVID-19 vaccine. The CDR3 runs from the conserved cysteine through the conserved F or W. A D gene is named only where the DNA matches it firmly. Clone size is given for some rows only: seen once, a few or many times, or a class if the clone is expanded.

>-|-|TRBV7-9|TRBJ1-1
TGTGCCAGCAGCTTAGTCGGGGGGGCGGAAGCTTTCTTT
CASSLVGGAEAFF
>-|TRBD1|TRBV6-5|TRBJ1-4
TGTGCCAGCAGCAGGGGACAGATAAATGAAAAACTGTTTTTT
CASSRGQINEKLFF
>-|-|TRBV5-5|TRBJ1-2
TGTGCCAGCAGCTTGGCCAGCCAGTCTTTCTATGGCTACACCTTC
CASSLASQSFYGYTF
>once|TRBD1|TRBV4-2|TRBJ1-2
TGTGCCAGCAGAAGCAGGGGGCAGAACTATGGCTACACCTTC
CASRSRGQNYGYTF
>once|-|TRBV2|TRBJ1-1
TGTGCCAGCAACGTACAGGGTCTGGGGGCTTTCTTT
CASNVQGLGAFF
>-|-|TRBV21-1|TRBJ1-3
TGTGCCAGGGGACTTCACAGAAGCTCTGGAAACACCATATATTTT
CARGLHRSSGNTIYF
>-|TRBD2|TRBV7-3|TRBJ2-3
TGTGCCAGCAGCTCCTCCGGACTAGCGGCGGTCACAGATACGCAGTATTTT
CASSSSGLAAVTDTQYF
>-|TRBD2|TRBV18|TRBJ2-1
TGTGCCAGCTCACCATTCGCGGGAGGTGAGGGTGAGCAGTTCTTC
CASSPFAGGEGEQFF
>-|TRBD1|TRBV30|TRBJ2-3
TGTGCCTGGAGAGGGGACAGGGAAGGGAGTGATACGCAGTATTTT
CAWRGDREGSDTQYF
>-|-|TRBV6-2/TRBV6-3|TRBJ1-5
TGTGCCAGCAGTTCACAGGGACGGGGCAATCAGCCCCAGCATTTT
CASSSQGRGNQPQHF
>-|-|TRBV28|TRBJ2-3
TGTGCCAGCAGTTTTGTATCCCGGCAGGTAGGAGATACGCAGTATTTT
CASSFVSRQVGDTQYF
>-|-|TRBV4-2|TRBJ1-5
TGTGCCAGCAGCCAAGATCAAGGAGGGGGCAATCAGCCCCAGCATTTT
CASSQDQGGGNQPQHF
>-|TRBD1|TRBV29-1|TRBJ2-3
TGCAGCGTTCCAAGGACAGGGGCTAGCACAGATACGCAGTATTTT
CSVPRTGASTDTQYF
>-|TRBD2|TRBV7-2|TRBJ2-1
TGTGCCAGCAGCTTCGGACTAGCGGGAGTATTAGGTGAGCAGTTCTTC
CASSFGLAGVLGEQFF
>-|TRBD1|TRBV24-1|TRBJ1-5
TGTGCCACCAGTTCGGGTGGCAGGGGGGACAATCAGCCCCAGCATTTT
CATSSGGRGDNQPQHF
>once|-|TRBV6-5|TRBJ1-4
TGTGCCAGCAGCTGGGTCGCGCGGGAAAAACTGTTTTTT
CASSWVAREKLFF
>-|-|TRBV28|TRBJ1-2
TGTGCCAGCAGTTTAGACCAGGGCTATGGCTACACCTTC
CASSLDQGYGYTF
>once|TRBD1|TRBV30|TRBJ1-2
TGTGCCCAAATAACTGACAGGGGAGGAGGCTACACCTTC
CAQITDRGGGYTF
>-|-|TRBV5-1|TRBJ2-1
TGCGCCAGCAGAGGGGGAGGATTGTCCTACAATGAGCAGTTCTTC
CASRGGGLSYNEQFF
>-|-|TRBV4-1|TRBJ2-5
TGCGCCAGCAGCCAAGATTACGGGACAAGCCGGAGTGGAGAGACCCAGTACTTC
CASSQDYGTSRSGETQYF
>-|-|TRBV9|TRBJ2-1
TGTGCCAGCAGCGGAGATGAGCAGTTCTTC
CASSGDEQFF
>-|TRBD1|TRBV30|TRBJ2-7
TGTGCCTGGAGTAAAGACAGGGGGGAGCAGTACTTC
CAWSKDRGEQYF
>-|-|TRBV5-1|TRBJ2-5
TGCGCCAGCAGCTTCGCTCCCGGGAGTGAGACCCAGTACTTC
CASSFAPGSETQYF
>-|TRBD2|TRBV9|TRBJ2-7
TGTGCCAGCAGCGTGGGAGGGTCAGTGGAACTCGAGCAGTACTTC
CASSVGGSVELEQYF
>-|-|TRBV6-5|TRBJ1-5
TGTGCCAGCAGTTACAAAGGGGATGGGCAGCCCCAGCATTTT
CASSYKGDGQPQHF
>-|TRBD1|TRBV18|TRBJ2-7
TGTGCCAGCTCACCATTCGAATCAGGGGGAAAGGGCGAGCAGTACTTC
CASSPFESGGKGEQYF
>-|TRBD2|TRBV30|TRBJ2-7
TGTGCCTGGAGCCCGGGACTAGCGTGGTACGAGCAGTACTTC
CAWSPGLAWYEQYF
>-|TRBD2|TRBV19|TRBJ2-1
TGTGCCAGTAGTATAGAGGATAGCGGGGCCTCCTACAATGAGCAGTTCTTC
CASSIEDSGASYNEQFF
>-|-|TRBV7-7|TRBJ2-2
TGTGCCAGCAGCTTAAGCTTCACCGGGGAGCTGTTTTTT
CASSLSFTGELFF
>-|-|TRBV28|TRBJ2-7
TGTGCCAGCAGTGTCTCTATTGACTACGAGCAGTACTTC
CASSVSIDYEQYF
>-|TRBD1|TRBV7-6|TRBJ2-7
TGTGCCAGCAGCACCGTAGGACAGGGGGCCGGCTACGAGCAGTACTTC
CASSTVGQGAGYEQYF
>-|TRBD2|TRBV7-8|TRBJ2-3
TGTGCCAGCAGCTTCTCCGCGCTAGCGGGGGACACAGATACGCAGTATTTT
CASSFSALAGDTDTQYF
>-|-|TRBV3-1/TRBV3-2|TRBJ2-7
TGTGCCAGCAGCCAAAAGGGTAGAGACGAGCAGTACTTC
CASSQKGRDEQYF
>-|TRBD2|TRBV27|TRBJ2-1
TGTGCCAGCAGTTTAAAGGGGACTAGCGGGAGTCGTCTCAATGAGCAGTTCTTC
CASSLKGTSGSRLNEQFF
>-|TRBD1|TRBV15|TRBJ1-2
TGTGCCACCAGCAGAGATACAGGGGGGGCCACCTTC
CATSRDTGGATF
>-|TRBD2|TRBV3-1/TRBV3-2|TRBJ2-3
TGTGCCAGCAGTCTAGGACTAGCGGGAGGGCCTTCCAGCACAGATACGCAGTATTTT
CASSLGLAGGPSSTDTQYF
>-|-|TRBV2|TRBJ1-6
TGTGCCAGCAATAAGAGAATTAGTTCACCCCTCCACTTT
CASNKRISSPLHF
>-|TRBD1|TRBV7-2|TRBJ1-1
TGTGCCAGCAGCTCCCGGGACAGCCTTGAAGCTTTCTTT
CASSSRDSLEAFF
>-|TRBD2|TRBV7-2|TRBJ2-7
TGTGCCAGCAGCTCTGAAGCGGGGGGGACCTACGAGCAGTACTTC
CASSSEAGGTYEQYF
>-|-|TRBV7-2|TRBJ2-3
TGTGCCAGCAGCCTACCCTTTTTCGGGGGCGGAACAGATACGCAGTATTTT
CASSLPFFGGGTDTQYF
>-|-|TRBV28|TRBJ1-1
TGTGCCAGCAGTTTACGTCGGCGAAACACTGAAGCTTTCTTT
CASSLRRRNTEAFF
>-|-|TRBV6-5|TRBJ2-7
TGTGCCAGCAGTTACCACGGGTTTCAGTACTTC
CASSYHGFQYF
>-|-|TRBV10-3|TRBJ1-5
TGTGCCATCACCGAACGGCAGGGAGATCAGCCCCAGCATTTT
CAITERQGDQPQHF
>-|TRBD1|TRBV7-2|TRBJ2-7
TGTGCCAGCAGCTTAGTCGCGGGACAGGGGGTCTACGAGCAGTACTTC
CASSLVAGQGVYEQYF
>-|TRBD2|TRBV3-1/TRBV3-2|TRBJ2-1
TGTGCCAGCAGCCAAGATCGGCGCGGGAGGGCCGATGAGCAGTTCTTC
CASSQDRRGRADEQFF
>-|TRBD2|TRBV3-1/TRBV3-2|TRBJ2-7
TGTGCCAGCAGCCCCCAGTTAAGCGGGAGCTCCTACGAGCAGTACTTC
CASSPQLSGSSYEQYF
>-|TRBD1|TRBV6-5|TRBJ1-5
TGTGCCAGCAGTCCAGACAGGGGGGACAATCAGCCCCAGCATTTT
CASSPDRGDNQPQHF
>-|-|TRBV18|TRBJ2-3
TGTGCCAGCTCACCGGACAGACTTAACACAGATACGCAGTATTTT
CASSPDRLNTDTQYF
>-|TRBD2|TRBV6-2/TRBV6-3|TRBJ2-7
TGTGCCAGCAGTAGCAGGACTAGCGCCGCCTACGAGCAGTACTTC
CASSSRTSAAYEQYF
>-|-|TRBV3-1/TRBV3-2|TRBJ1-1
TGTGCCAGCAGCCAAGATAGCAGGGTGGTTGAAGCTTTCTTT
CASSQDSRVVEAFF
>-|-|TRBV24-1|TRBJ2-2
TGTGCCACCAGTGATTTAAGGGGTACCGGGGAGCTGTTTTTT
CATSDLRGTGELFF
>once|-|TRBV28|TRBJ2-7
TGTGCCAGCAGTCTCCGGAGTATCCCCCCCTACGAGCAGTACTTC
CASSLRSIPPYEQYF
>few|-|TRBV7-2|TRBJ2-7
TGTGCCAGCAGCTTAGTTCCTACCTACGAGCAGTACTTC
CASSLVPTYEQYF